The source of this T cell receptor (beta chain) is a study of cytomegalovirus exposure and HLA in healthy donors. PCR was performed using 60 Vbeta and 13 Jbeta primers. The method was immunoSEQ multiplex PCR; TCRdb's version includes in-frame clones alone and lacks a portion of them. The sample holds about 180,000 clones; roughly 84% are singletons and the top ten take around 1.2%. Germline lookup yields CDR1 ENHRY and CDR2 SYGVKD. The length of the CDR3 is 17 residues. Trimming removed 3 bases from V and 0 bases from J, with 15 bases in between. The sequenced material came from PBMCs. The source of this sequence is a girl aged 2-10 years in good health and CMV-seropositive. The chain is built from TRBV10-3 and TRBJ1-3; no reliable D call. The CDR3 DNA sequence: TGTGCCATCAGTGATCGCCATCCCGTAGTCTCTGGAAACACCATATATTTT. Translation: CAISDRHPVVSGNTIYF.